This TCR beta chain was profiled in a study of T cell changes during pregnancy in multiple sclerosis. The method was immunoSEQ multiplex PCR; TCRdb's version includes in-frame clones alone and lacks a portion of them. The data contain tens of thousands of clones, under 95% of them singletons. The CDR3 extends over 18 amino acids. The germline gives CDR1 LGHNA, CDR2 YNFKEQ. Unmatched junction bases numbered 1, after V lost 1 base and J lost 1 base. V is TRBV4-2 and J is TRBJ2-6, with 13 bases lining up with TRBD2. The sequences come from peripheral blood, collected in the second trimester of pregnancy. The receptor comes from a female donor in good health, enrolled as a control in a pregnancy study. The CDR3 is CASSQAGLAGSGANVLTF. The CDR3 bases are TGTGCCAGCAGCCAAGCGGGACTAGCGGGGTCTGGGGCCAACGTCCTGACTTTC.